The source of this TCR beta chain is a study of PD-1 blockade in mismatch repair-deficient tumors. As for the study in general: Enrolled about 2013-2016, patients had progressing, pretreated mismatch repair-deficient cancers of approximately 13 types. Whole-study findings and limits: Tumor-resident clones, often undetectable pretreatment in blood, expanded then contracted after pembrolizumab.

Unmatched junction bases numbered 9, after V lost 0 bases and J lost 3 bases. The CDR3 is 18 residues long. CDR1 and CDR2 from the germline V gene are MGHRA and YSYEKL. Concerning this clone: Its target is unknown.

All patients were mismatch repair deficient, assessed by either PCR or immunohistochemistry. TCRs were sequenced from a few patients responding to pembrolizumab. Sequencing used immunoSEQ multiplex PCR; TCRdb keeps in-frame clones, though not all of them. The data contain about 38,000 clones, roughly 77% of them singletons. The clonotype comes from an adult with mismatch repair-deficient cancer. The J gene is TRBJ1-2, the V gene TRBV4-1, with 11 positions matching TRBD1. The sequencing here drew on peripheral blood, taken 4 weeks after starting pembrolizumab. CDR3 DNA: TGCGCCAGCAGCCAAGAAACGGGACAGGGGGAACAACACTATGGCTACACCTTC. Residues: CASSQETGQGEQHYGYTF.